Listed below are T cell receptor beta chains from one sample, sequenced in a study of T cells in Graves' hyperthyroidism and ophthalmopathy. MiXCR was run by TCRdb on the multiplex PCR reads, yielding one entry per CDR3 protein. This sample has roughly 580,000 distinct CDR3 sequences, with 46% found just once. Sequencing input: peripheral blood or thyroid tissue (not recorded which). The receptors stem from a woman aged 18-35 years with Graves' hyperthyroidism. The CDR3 runs from the conserved cysteine through the conserved F or W. The D gene is left open where the match is weak. Where a row states a size, it is once, few, many or the class of an expanded clone; other rows omit it.

J,size,V,D,DNA,CDR3
TRBJ2-7,.,TRBV7-8,TRBD2,TGTGCCAGCAGCTTAGAGGGACTAGCGGCCCCGGGGGTCGAGCAGTACTTC,CASSLEGLAAPGVEQYF
TRBJ2-2,few,TRBV10-3,TRBD1,TGTGCCTCCGGGACAGGGGGCAACACCGGGGAGCTGTTTTTT,CASGTGGNTGELFF
TRBJ1-4,.,TRBV5-1,TRBD1,TGCGCCAGCAGCTCGAGGGACAGGCGAGGGCTCAGGGAAAAACTGTTTTTT,CASSSRDRRGLREKLFF
TRBJ2-5,many,TRBV29-1,.,TGCAGCTTTGGTGGTTTCCAAGAGACCCAGTACTTC,CSFGGFQETQYF
TRBJ2-7,.,TRBV11-1,.,TGTGCCAGCACCCAGGGGACATCTTACGAGCAGTACTTC,CASTQGTSYEQYF
TRBJ1-5,.,TRBV13,.,TGTGCCAGCAGTGAAGGGCGGCATTACAATCAGCCCCAGCATTTT,CASSEGRHYNQPQHF
TRBJ2-5,few,TRBV7-9,TRBD1,TGTGCCAGCAGCTCCTTACAGGGGCGGTGGGAGACCCAGTACTTC,CASSSLQGRWETQYF
TRBJ1-5,.,TRBV2,TRBD1,TGTGCCAGACAAGGGACAGGGAATCGGCCCCAGCATTTT,CARQGTGNRPQHF
TRBJ2-5,.,TRBV4-1,.,TGCGCCAGCCGACAGGCCGACGGAGAGACCCAGTACTTC,CASRQADGETQYF
TRBJ1-5,few,TRBV7-8,.,TGTGCCAGCAGCTCCGGGGTAGCGGGGGTGAATCAGCCCCAGCATTTT,CASSSGVAGVNQPQHF
TRBJ1-2,.,TRBV29-1,.,TGCAGGAAGATAGGGAACTATGGCTACACCTTC,CRKIGNYGYTF
TRBJ1-5,many,TRBV15,TRBD1,TGTGCCACCAGCAGAGATCTCTCTCGACAGGGATGGGGTCAGCCCCAGCATTTT,CATSRDLSRQGWGQPQHF
TRBJ2-5,many,TRBV5-4,.,TGTGCCAGCAGCTTGGGGGGGAGAATTCAAGAGACCCAGTACTTC,CASSLGGRIQETQYF
TRBJ2-7,.,TRBV10-3,TRBD2,TGTGCCATCAGTGTGGGTAGCGGGAGTTTCTACGAGCAGTACTTC,CAISVGSGSFYEQYF
TRBJ1-6,.,TRBV9,.,TGTGCCAGCAGCGTAGAAGGGGAGGGCTCACCCCTCCACTTT,CASSVEGEGSPLHF
TRBJ2-7,few,TRBV10-3,.,TGTGCCAGCAGTCCTAACTACGAGCAGTACTTC,CASSPNYEQYF
TRBJ1-6,.,TRBV25-1,.,TGTGCCAGCAGCCTGGGGATTGGATCACCCCTCCACTTT,CASSLGIGSPLHF
TRBJ2-7,.,TRBV7-9,.,TGTGCCAGCAGCCCCCCGTGGACCGACTACGAGCAGTACTTC,CASSPPWTDYEQYF
TRBJ2-5,.,TRBV2,.,TGTGCCAGCAGCTTAGGATTTTCCCAAGAGACCCAGTACTTC,CASSLGFSQETQYF
TRBJ2-5,many,TRBV12-3/TRBV12-4,.,TGTGCCAGCAGTACAGGGTCGGGGACCCAGTACTTC,CASSTGSGTQYF
TRBJ2-5,many,TRBV19,.,TGTGCCACCGCCTCGGAGACCCAGTACTTC,CATASETQYF
TRBJ2-5,.,TRBV7-2,TRBD2,TGTGCCAGCAGCTCCGGGCGGGAGACGGGAGGGGAGACCCAGTACTTC,CASSSGRETGGETQYF
TRBJ1-1,.,TRBV24-1,.,TGTGCCACCAGTGGTAGCGGTCAGGCGGCTTTCTTT,CATSGSGQAAFF
TRBJ1-5,.,TRBV11-1,.,TGTGCCAGCAGTGCTAGACCAGGGTACCAGCCCCAGCATTTT,CASSARPGYQPQHF
TRBJ1-2,many,TRBV24-1,.,TGTGCCACCAGTGATAACGGTGGGGCGGACTATGGCTACACCTTC,CATSDNGGADYGYTF
TRBJ1-4,few,TRBV10-3,.,TGTGCCATCAGTGAGGGCCGGCAGACAACTAATGAAAAACTGTTTTTT,CAISEGRQTTNEKLFF
TRBJ1-1,many,TRBV2,.,TGTGCCAGTTATGGGTCTCTTGAAGCTTTCTTT,CASYGSLEAFF
TRBJ2-7,few,TRBV29-1,TRBD1,TGCAGCGTTGTTCTCGACAGGGGGCGCATATACGAGCAGTACTTC,CSVVLDRGRIYEQYF
TRBJ2-7,few,TRBV20-1,TRBD1,TGCAGTGCCTCCGGGACAGGTTCCTACGAGCAGTACTTC,CSASGTGSYEQYF
TRBJ1-5,.,TRBV2,.,TGTGCCAGCAGTGAGATTGGACCCGGGGGAAACCAGCCCCAGCATTTT,CASSEIGPGGNQPQHF
TRBJ1-5,.,TRBV13,.,TGTGCCAGCAGCTTGGTGTTCCCCCCGGTCGGCAATCAGCCCCAGCATTTT,CASSLVFPPVGNQPQHF
TRBJ2-7,many,TRBV20-1,TRBD2,TGCAGTGCTAGAGCTCCCTTGACTAGCGGGAGGTCCTACGAGCAGTACTTC,CSARAPLTSGRSYEQYF
TRBJ1-2,.,TRBV9,.,TGTGCCAGCAGCGTCATGCCCAGGGATGATGGCTACACCTTC,CASSVMPRDDGYTF
TRBJ2-7,few,TRBV7-8,TRBD2,TGTGCCAGCAGCTTAGGATCTAGCGGCTACGAGCAGTACTTC,CASSLGSSGYEQYF
TRBJ2-7,.,TRBV7-2,TRBD1,TGTGCCAGCAGCCGATCGGACAGGGGGATTGAGCAGTACTTC,CASSRSDRGIEQYF
TRBJ2-5,.,TRBV29-1,.,TGCAGCGTTGACCACCCTAGAGGGACCCAGTACTTC,CSVDHPRGTQYF